This T cell receptor (beta chain) was profiled in a study of T cells in Graves' hyperthyroidism and ophthalmopathy. Overall study results and limits: Clonotypes that were expanded in thyroid above 0.001 mostly appeared in blood too.

As to this clonotype: No antigen is known for it.

TCR beta CDR3 sequences were amplified from RNA transcripts. With the HTBI primer set, the TCR CDR3 went through a first round of RT-PCR. MiXCR, applied by TCRdb to the multiplex PCR reads, yields one record per CDR3 protein. The sample has approximately 740,000 distinct CDR3 sequences, 12% to 15% seen once; the top ten hold 10% to 13%. An absence of ophthalmopathy progression within 18 months meant stable Graves' hyperthyroidism. Diagnoses used clinical symptoms, serum thyroxine and TRAb, thyroid ultrasound and orbital computed tomography. Germline lookup yields CDR1 MGHRA and CDR2 YSYEKL. The CDR3 contains 14 residues. Trimming removed 4 bases at V and 7 bases at J, with 14 bases between.

Sequenced input: blood. The TCR comes from a woman aged 18 to 35 with Graves' hyperthyroidism. V and J are TRBV4-1 and TRBJ1-5, with D perhaps TRBD1 (6 bases). CDR3 sequence reads: CASSLRGPEQPQHF. The CDR3 DNA is TGCGCCAGCAGCCTTCGGGGGCCGGAACAGCCCCAGCATTTT.